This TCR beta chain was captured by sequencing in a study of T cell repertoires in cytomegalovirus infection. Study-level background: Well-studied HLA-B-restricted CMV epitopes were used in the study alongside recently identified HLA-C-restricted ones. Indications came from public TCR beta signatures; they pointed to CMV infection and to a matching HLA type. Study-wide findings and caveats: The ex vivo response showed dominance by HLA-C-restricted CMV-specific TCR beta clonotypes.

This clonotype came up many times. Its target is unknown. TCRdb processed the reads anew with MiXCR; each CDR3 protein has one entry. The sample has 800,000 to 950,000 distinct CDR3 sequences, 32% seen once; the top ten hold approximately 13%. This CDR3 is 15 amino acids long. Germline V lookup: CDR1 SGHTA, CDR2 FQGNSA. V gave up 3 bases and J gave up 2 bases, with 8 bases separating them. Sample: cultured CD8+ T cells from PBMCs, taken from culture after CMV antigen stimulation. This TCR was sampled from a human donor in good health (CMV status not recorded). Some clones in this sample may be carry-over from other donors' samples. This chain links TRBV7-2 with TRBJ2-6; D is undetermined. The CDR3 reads CASSFRVAGANVLTF. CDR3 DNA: TGTGCCAGCAGCTTTAGGGTCGCTGGGGCCAACGTCCTGACTTTC.